This T cell receptor beta chain stems from a study of shared clonotypes between healthy human individuals. About this clone itself: Its specificity is unknown.

CD45RO negativity and positive selection for CCR7 defined naive CD8 cells, a population that excluded terminally differentiated effector memory CD45RA+ cells. The V end lost 5 bases, the J end lost 5 bases, and 19 bases lay between the germline ends. The CDR3 contains 15 residues. The germline V gene has CDR1 SGHDT and CDR2 YYEEEE. Broader study findings: The study generally estimated greater richness for naive than memory subsets. Only a few donors were included, so the genetic and exposure-history diversity represented was limited. Non-shared clonotypes had lower generation probabilities than those shared by all four donors. Apart from blood, nothing was sampled; tissue repertoires likely differ.

Libraries were prepared by immunoSEQ multiplex PCR; TCRdb keeps only in-frame clonotypes and omits some of them. The data hold under 700,000 clones, with approximately 95% observed a single time. V gene TRBV5-6 combines with J gene TRBJ2-5, with D possibly being TRBD2 (6 bases). The clonotype was recovered from a woman in her twenties or thirties in good health. What was sequenced was naive CD8+ T cells sorted from blood. CDR3 sequence reads: CASRGDSVLVETQYF. CDR3 coding DNA: TGTGCCAGCAGAGGGGACTCAGTCTTGGTGGAGACCCAGTACTTC. The full variable domain, its missing parts supplied by reference TRBV5-6 and TRBJ2-5, is DAGVTQSPTHLIKTRGQQVTLRCSPKSGHDTVSWYQQALGQGPQFIFQYYEEEERQRGNFPDRFSGHQFPNYSSELNVNALLLGDSALYLCASRGDSVLVETQYFGPGTRLLVL.